This T cell receptor (beta chain) was sequenced for a study of glioma-infiltrating T cells after dendritic cell vaccination. Profiling relied on immunoSEQ multiplex PCR, and the TCRdb table lists in-frame clones only, not all of them. The data show about 64,000 clones, with 82% seen just once and about 10% held by the top ten. This CDR3 contains 13 residues. With 3 bases clipped from V and 8 bases from J, the junction kept 6 bases outside the gene matches. CDR1 is SQVTM, CDR2 ANQGSEA, per germline. Study-wide points: No direct clonality-survival link was found; a diverse polyclonal response may matter.

This clone is a singleton in its sample. Its antigen remains unknown. This TCR was sampled from a human donor with glioblastoma. The chain has TRBV29-1 and TRBJ2-3; 9 bases are shared with TRBD2. The sequences come from blood, collected before dendritic cell vaccination. The CDR3 loop is CSVEASGAATQYF. The CDR3 DNA sequence: TGCAGCGTTGAGGCTAGCGGGGCGGCTACGCAGTATTTT.